The 25 T cell receptor beta chains below were found in one sample sequenced in a study of graft-versus-host responses after intestinal transplantation. The antigens for these receptors are not known. Only in-frame clones appear in the TCRdb table, and some are missing; sequencing was by immunoSEQ multiplex PCR. This table holds about 59,000 clones, approximately 94% found once. This specimen consisted of unstimulated CD4+ T cells sorted from spleen or lymph node cells, obtained before transplant. The receptors were sampled from a human donor who was the organ donor for an intestinal transplant.

The chain is built from TRBV19 and TRBJ1-6, with a possible D match to TRBD1 (5 bases). V lost 5 bases and J 9 bases, leaving 17 bases between the germline ends. The CDR3 is 15 residues long. The germline V gene encodes CDR1 LNHDA and CDR2 SQIVND (reference sequence). The CDR3 coding sequence is TGTGCCAGTAGTCCTCAGGGTGTTAGGGGTTCACCCCTCCACTTT. The encoded protein is CASSPQGVRGSPLHF. The full variable domain, rest sourced from reference TRBV19 and TRBJ1-6, is DGGITQSPKYLFRKEGQNVTLSCEQNLNHDAMYWYRQDPGQGLRLIYYSQIVNDFQKGDIAEGYSVSREKKESFPLTVTSAQKNPTAFYLCASSPQGVRGSPLHFGNGTRLTVT.

The chain has TRBV21-1 and TRBJ1-2. TRBV21-1 counts as a pseudogene. The CDR3 totals 18 residues. CDR3: CASSKAGGGTVNDYGYTF. The DNA of the CDR3 is TGTGCCAGCAGCAAAGCTGGGGGGGGGACAGTTAATGACTATGGCTACACCTTC.

The chain is built from TRBV6-5 and TRBJ1-2; 8 nucleotides align to TRBD1. Trimming cost V 3 bases and J 2 bases; bases outside gene matches: 5. CDR1 MNHEY and CDR2 SVGAGI come from the germline V gene. The CDR3 is made up of 15 amino acids. The CDR3 nucleotides are TGTGCCAGCAGTTATGAGGACAGGGTCAACTATGGCTACACCTTC. Amino acid sequence: CASSYEDRVNYGYTF.

The V and J genes are TRBV6-5 and TRBJ1-2; a possible D gene is TRBD1 (5 bases). This CDR3 region has 13 residues. Trimming cost V 2 bases and J 6 bases, with 10 bases left between them. CDR1 is MNHEY, CDR2 SVGAGI, per germline. This chain's CDR3 is CASSYARANGYTF. The CDR3 coding sequence is TGTGCCAGCAGTTACGCCAGGGCGAATGGCTACACCTTC.

V gene TRBV6-5 combines with J gene TRBJ1-3; D gene ambiguous. Trimming took off 4 bases at V and 4 bases at J, with 8 bases between the two ends. This CDR3 has 13 residues. CDR1 is MNHEY, CDR2 SVGAGI, per germline. In nucleotides, the CDR3 is TGTGCCAGCAGTTGGATAGTAGGAAACACCATATATTTT. Protein sequence: CASSWIVGNTIYF.

This sequence joins TRBV5-5 and TRBJ1-1; D gene uncertain. Germline values: CDR1 SGHKS, CDR2 YYEKEE (reference sequence). Trimming took 0 bases from V and 0 from J, leaving 3 bases between them. This CDR3 spans 13 amino acids. CDR3 protein: CASSLGMNTEAFF. Here the CDR3 DNA reads TGTGCCAGCAGCTTGGGGATGAACACTGAAGCTTTCTTT.

This chain connects TRBV7-2 to TRBJ2-3, with a possible D match to TRBD1 (5 bases). This CDR3 has 16 residues. Trimming took 5 bases from V and 0 from J, leaving 15 bases between them. Germline V CDR1 and CDR2: SGHTA, FQGNSA. Written as DNA, the CDR3 is TGTGCCAGCAGCATCCGACAGAGCACTAGCACAGATACGCAGTATTTT. Its translation: CASSIRQSTSTDTQYF. The full variable domain, its missing parts supplied by reference TRBV7-2 and TRBJ2-3, is GAGVSQSPSNKVTEKGKDVELRCDPISGHTALYWYRQSLGQGLEFLIYFQGNSAPDKSGLPSDRFSAERTGGSVSTLTIQRTQQEDSAVYLCASSIRQSTSTDTQYFGPGTRLTVL.

The chain carries TRBV6-5 and TRBJ2-5; the D is unclear. There are 15 residues in the CDR3. CDR1 and CDR2 (germline): MNHEY, SVGAGI. The V gene lost 6 bases and the J gene lost 2 bases, with 16 bases spanning the gap. The CDR3 region is CASRVAYWEQETQYF. The CDR3 DNA reads TGTGCCAGCAGGGTAGCTTATTGGGAACAAGAGACCCAGTACTTC.

The chain carries TRBV18 and TRBJ2-1; D unclear. This CDR3 spans 15 amino acids. From germline, CDR1 is KGHSH and CDR2 LQKENI. Trimming took off 3 bases at V and 0 bases at J, with 9 bases between the two ends. The CDR3: CASSPTLSSYNEQFF. In DNA form, the CDR3 reads TGTGCCAGCTCACCGACTCTGAGCTCCTACAATGAGCAGTTCTTC. Full variable domain (rest looked up from reference TRBV18 and TRBJ2-1): NAGVMQNPRHLVRRRGQEARLRCSPMKGHSHVYWYRQLPEEGLKFMVYLQKENIIDESGMPKERFSAEFPKEGPSILRIQQVVRGDSAAYFCASSPTLSSYNEQFFGPGTRLTVL.

The V gene is TRBV5-1, the J gene TRBJ2-5; the D gene is possibly TRBD2 (6 bases). Trimming left V 4 bases short and J 2 bases short, with 6 bases between. CDR1 and CDR2 from the germline V gene are SGHRS and YFSETQ. This CDR3 region has 12 residues. The CDR3 here is CASSREQETQYF. The CDR3 DNA follows: TGCGCCAGCAGCCGGGAGCAAGAGACCCAGTACTTC.

This clone has more than one count but fewer than ten. The chain joins TRBV19 to TRBJ1-1; D unclear. Per germline, CDR1 LNHDA and CDR2 SQIVND (reference sequence). V lost 8 bases and J 0 bases, leaving 13 bases between the germline ends. There are 14 residues in the CDR3. Written as DNA, the CDR3 is TGTGCCAGTCGATCCGAAGGGTTGAACACTGAAGCTTTCTTT. Translated, it gives CASRSEGLNTEAFF.

J is TRBJ2-1 and V is TRBV12-5; D uncertain. V was shortened by 3 bases and J by 10 bases, with 7 bases between the two germline ends. Per the germline V gene, CDR1 is LGHNT and CDR2 is FRNRAP. This CDR3 comprises 11 residues. The CDR3 bases are TGTGCTAGTGGTTTACCCTCCGAGCAGTTCTTC. This codes for CASGLPSEQFF. Drawing the rest from reference TRBV12-5 and TRBJ2-1, the complete variable domain is DARVTQTPRHKVTEMGQEVTMRCQPILGHNTVFWYRQTMMQGLELLAYFRNRAPLDDSGMPKDRFSAEMPDATLATLKIQPSEPRDSAVYFCASGLPSEQFFGPGTRLTVL.

The CDR3 coding sequence is TGTGCCAGCAGTGAAAGGGGGGTGACAGGGAACTATGGCTACACCTTC. Protein product: CASSERGVTGNYGYTF. The chain joins TRBV2 to TRBJ1-2; TRBD1 matches at 7 bases. Germline lookup yields CDR1 SNHLY and CDR2 FYNNEI. Trimming cost V 2 bases and J 2 bases; bases outside gene matches: 8. This CDR3 spans 16 amino acids.

V usage is TRBV10-3 and J usage is TRBJ2-1; D not resolved. Germline V gives CDR1 ENHRY, CDR2 SYGVKD. Trimming cost V 0 bases and J 0 bases, with 9 bases left between them. The CDR3 is 16 amino acids. The DNA for the CDR3 is TGTGCCATCAGTGAGTCTCAGTACAGCTCCTACAATGAGCAGTTCTTC. Translation: CAISESQYSSYNEQFF.

The genes are TRBV10-2 and TRBJ2-4, with D possibly matching TRBD1 (6 bases). Trimming took 2 bases from V and 1 from J, leaving 6 bases between them. The CDR3 is made up of 14 amino acids. CDR1 WSHSY and CDR2 SAAADI come from the germline V gene. CDR3 amino acids: CASSEDRAKNIQYF. CDR3 DNA: TGCGCCAGCAGTGAGGACAGGGCCAAAAACATTCAGTACTTC.

V gene TRBV19 combines with J gene TRBJ1-2; no clear D. The germline V and J ends were trimmed by 4 bases and 4 bases, with 10 bases remaining between them. This CDR3 comprises 13 residues. The germline CDR1 and CDR2 sequences are LNHDA and SQIVND (reference sequence). CDR3 coding DNA: TGTGCCAGTAGTACGGTGTCTACCTATGGCTACACCTTC. It encodes CASSTVSTYGYTF.

This chain links TRBV19 with TRBJ1-5; D may be TRBD1 (5 bases). The CDR3 contains 14 residues. The germline CDR1 and CDR2 sequences are LNHDA and SQIVND (reference sequence). The V end lost 5 bases, the J end lost 1 base, and 9 bases lay between the germline ends. CDR3 amino acids: CASSGAASNQPQHF. The DNA of the CDR3 is TGTGCCAGTAGTGGGGCTGCAAGCAATCAGCCCCAGCATTTT.

The J gene is TRBJ1-6, the V gene TRBV6-1; D gene uncertain. V lost 2 bases and J 7 bases, leaving 12 bases between the germline ends. The CDR3 consists of 15 residues. Germline values: CDR1 MNHNS, CDR2 SASEGT. The CDR3 DNA follows: TGTGCCAGCAGTGAATTTCGCACCTCAAATTCACCCCTCCACTTT. Amino acid sequence: CASSEFRTSNSPLHF.

The chain recombines TRBV7-9 with TRBJ1-1; D not resolved. The germline V and J ends were trimmed by 6 bases and 2 bases, with 4 bases remaining between them. CDR3 length: 11 residues. Per the germline V gene, CDR1 is SEHNR and CDR2 is FQNEAQ (reference sequence). CDR3 loop: CASSRNTEAFF. Written as DNA, the CDR3 is TGTGCCAGCAGTCGAAACACTGAAGCTTTCTTT.

The chain recombines TRBV4-1 with TRBJ1-5; D perhaps matches TRBD1 (5 bases). The CDR3 is made up of 20 amino acids. Germline loops: CDR1 MGHRA, CDR2 YSYEKL. V was trimmed by 0 bases and J by 2 bases, leaving 23 bases between them. CDR3 protein: CASSQETSGLRGVGNQPQHF. Written as DNA, the CDR3 is TGCGCCAGCAGCCAAGAAACATCTGGGCTTAGAGGGGTAGGCAATCAGCCCCAGCATTTT.

The genes are TRBV6-6 and TRBJ2-5; TRBD1 or TRBD2 may be the D gene (7 bases each). The V gene's germline CDR1 is MNHNY and CDR2 SVGAGI (reference sequence). The V gene lost 2 bases and the J gene lost 9 bases, with 16 bases spanning the gap. The length of the CDR3 is 14 residues. The chain's CDR3 is CASSYGGADRAQYF. CDR3 bases: TGTGCCAGCAGTTACGGGGGGGCCGACAGGGCCCAGTACTTC.

This clone was seen once. The chain recombines TRBV9 with TRBJ2-3; D is uncertain. Trimming took 1 base from V and 7 from J, leaving 13 bases between them. Germline CDR1 reads SGDLS; CDR2 reads YYNGEE. This CDR3 region has 14 residues. The CDR3 loop is CASSVQPVAHTQYF. The CDR3 nucleotides are TGTGCCAGCAGCGTACAGCCCGTCGCCCATACGCAGTATTTT.

The chain combines TRBV4-3 with TRBJ2-7; no clear D gene. V was clipped by 1 base and J by 2 bases, with 6 bases between them. The CDR3 is made up of 13 amino acids. Looked up from germline, CDR1 is LGHNA and CDR2 is YSLEER. The CDR3 loop is CASSQVWTYEQYF. The CDR3 DNA reads as TGCGCCAGCAGCCAAGTTTGGACCTACGAGCAGTACTTC.

This sequence joins TRBV4-2 and TRBJ2-7, with 11 bases identical to TRBD1. The trim removed 0 bases at V and 3 bases at J, leaving 4 bases unmatched. CDR1 and CDR2 from the germline V gene are LGHNA and YNFKEQ. This CDR3 spans 16 amino acids. The DNA of the CDR3 is TGTGCCAGCAGCCAAGACGAGGGGACAGGGGGCTACGAGCAGTACTTC. This sequence encodes CASSQDEGTGGYEQYF.

As for this clone: Other nucleotide sequences from this sample produce the same CDR3. The chain recombines TRBV21-1 with TRBJ2-3. TRBV21-1 is given as a pseudogene. The length of the CDR3 is 16 residues. Here the CDR3 reads CASSKYSATSTDTQYF. In DNA, the CDR3 is TGTGCCAGCAGCAAATACAGCGCTACTAGCACAGATACGCAGTATTTT.